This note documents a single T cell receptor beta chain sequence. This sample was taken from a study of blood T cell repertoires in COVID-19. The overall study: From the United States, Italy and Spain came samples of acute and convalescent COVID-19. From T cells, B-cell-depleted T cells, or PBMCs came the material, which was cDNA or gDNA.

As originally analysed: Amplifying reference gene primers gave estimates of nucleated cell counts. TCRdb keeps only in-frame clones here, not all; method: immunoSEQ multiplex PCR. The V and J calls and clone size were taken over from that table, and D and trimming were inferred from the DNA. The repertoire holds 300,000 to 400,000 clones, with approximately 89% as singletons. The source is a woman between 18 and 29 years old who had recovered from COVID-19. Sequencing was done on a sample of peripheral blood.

The CDR3 nucleotides are TGTGCCAGCAGCCAGGACAGGGTAACTCCTGAGCAGTTCTTC. As protein: CASSQDRVTPEQFF. The gene calls are TRBV5-6 and TRBJ2-1, with TRBD1 matching 8 bases. The germline V gene has CDR1 SGHDT and CDR2 YYEEEE. The CDR3 contains 14 residues. V was pared by 4 bases and J by 9 bases, with 9 bases of the junction left unmatched.